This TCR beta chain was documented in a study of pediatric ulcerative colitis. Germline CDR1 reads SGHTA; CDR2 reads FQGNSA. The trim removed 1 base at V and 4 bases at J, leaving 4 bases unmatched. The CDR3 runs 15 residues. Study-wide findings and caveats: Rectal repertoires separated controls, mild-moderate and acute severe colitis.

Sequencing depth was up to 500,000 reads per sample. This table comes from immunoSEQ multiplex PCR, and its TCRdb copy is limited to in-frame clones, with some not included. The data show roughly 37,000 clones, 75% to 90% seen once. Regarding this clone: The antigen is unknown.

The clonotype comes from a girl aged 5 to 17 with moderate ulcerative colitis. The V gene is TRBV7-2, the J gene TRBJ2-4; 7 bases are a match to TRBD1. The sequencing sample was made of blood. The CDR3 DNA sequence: TGTGCCAGCAGCTTAGGGTCGACAGGGAAAAACATTCAGTACTTC. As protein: CASSLGSTGKNIQYF.